This record concerns one T cell receptor beta chain sequence. This sample is part of a study of CD8+ T cells in alopecia areata. V was shortened by 5 bases and J by 2 bases, with 12 bases between the two germline ends. CDR1 and CDR2 (germline): SEHNR, FQNEAQ (reference sequence). The CDR3 has 14 residues. Treatment defined: oral pan-JAK inhibitor, 5-10 mg twice daily. Investigators isolated RNA and reverse transcribed it into cDNA to act as the sequencing template. The protocol was immunoSEQ multiplex PCR, while the TCRdb copy is restricted to in-frame clones and leaves out a portion. The data show 80,000 or so clones, with around 67% seen just once and around 24% held by the top ten.

The sequence was collected from a human donor with alopecia areata. The specimen was CD8+ T cells sorted from blood, collected at week 24, from a patient treated with tofacitinib. The rearrangement joins TRBV7-9 to TRBJ1-2; D unresolved. CDR3 coding DNA: TGTGCCAGCAGCCCCCAGACCGAGAACTATGGCTACACCTTC. It specifies CASSPQTENYGYTF. Complete variable domain (other parts from reference TRBV7-9 and TRBJ1-2): DTGVSQNPRHKITKRGQNVTFRCDPISEHNRLYWYRQTLGQGPEFLTYFQNEAQLEKSRLLSDRFSAERPKGSFSTLEIQRTEQGDSAMYLCASSPQTENYGYTFGSGTRLTVV.